This T cell receptor beta chain was identified in a study of T cells in Graves' hyperthyroidism and ophthalmopathy. Study-wide results and limits: Blood shared most expanded thyroid clonotypes above 0.001. Using 13 V-J features, a model discriminated ophthalmopathy from stable hyperthyroidism.

This clonotype was detected ten times or more. What it binds is unknown. The V gene's germline CDR1 is MDHEN and CDR2 SYDVKM. The CDR3 runs to 15 residues. Trimming took 8 bases from V and 3 from J, leaving 19 bases between them. From RNA transcripts, TCR beta CDR3 regions were amplified. Researchers ran a first-round RT-PCR on the TCR CDR3 using the HTBI primer set. TCRdb re-called the multiplex PCR reads through MiXCR, storing one row per CDR3 protein. This sample has roughly 240,000 distinct CDR3 sequences, with 16% found just once. Among ophthalmopathy patients, the Clinical Activity Score reached at least 3, the NOSPECS grade reached at least 4, and duration remained under 3 months.

V usage is TRBV28 and J usage is TRBJ1-1, with D perhaps matching TRBD1 (6 bases). The sequenced material came from blood. This sequence was found in a woman under 30 with Graves' ophthalmopathy. The DNA of the CDR3 is TGTGCCAGCCTCCTGGGGGGGCGGTTGGACACTGAAGCTTTCTTT. Translated: CASLLGGRLDTEAFF.